This T cell receptor (beta chain) derives from a study of blood T cell repertoires in COVID-19. Across the whole study: Samples of COVID-19 (acute and convalescent) were obtained from the United States, Italy and Spain. PBMCs, B-cell-depleted T cells, or T cells provided the cDNA or gDNA that made up the material.

V lost 7 bases and J 9 bases, leaving 15 bases between the germline ends. Germline V gene lookup returns CDR1 MNHEY and CDR2 SVGAGI. The length of the CDR3 is 12 residues. Per the authors' pipeline: For nucleated cells, counts were estimated from reference gene primer amplification. TCRdb keeps only in-frame clones here, not all; method: immunoSEQ multiplex PCR. V and J calls and clone size follow that table, whereas D and trimming were derived from the DNA. In the table there are fewer than 75,000 clones, 86% of which are singletons. The sample was peripheral blood. This sequence originates from a man aged 50-60 years with active COVID-19. The chain links TRBV6-5 to TRBJ1-1; TRBD1 is a possible D gene (6 bases). Here the CDR3 reads CASKSPGEKAFF. As DNA, the CDR3 is TGTGCCAGCAAATCTCCAGGGGAGAAAGCTTTCTTT.